The present entry profiles one T cell receptor (beta chain) with its context. The data originate from a study of T cell repertoires in cytomegalovirus infection. Study overall: Through public TCR beta signatures, both CMV infection and matching HLA type were indicated.

In TCRdb, the reads were re-called with MiXCR into one record per CDR3 protein. Found here are fewer than 550,000 distinct CDR3 sequences, more than 20% of them singletons; the top ten hold less than 15%. The specimen sequenced was PBMCs. The receptor comes from a human donor in good health (CMV status not recorded). Some clones in this sample may be carry-over from other donors' samples.

Here the CDR3 reads CSVEGGNTEAFF. The DNA of the CDR3 is TGCAGCGTTGAGGGCGGGAACACTGAAGCTTTCTTT. This chain connects TRBV29-1 to TRBJ1-1; D is uncertain. There are 12 residues in the CDR3. CDR1 and CDR2 (germline): SQVTM, ANQGSEA. V dropped 3 bases and J dropped 1 base, with 6 bases sitting between them.